This T cell receptor (beta chain) was observed in a study of long-term antiretroviral therapy in people with HIV (dated by TCRdb to between 2022 and 2023). With regard to the full study: The earliest samples were collected roughly a decade before the 2015 WHO recommendation for immediate ART, at a time when ART was usually postponed until CD4 counts fell. A retrospective serial study tested whether changes in peripheral blood TRB repertoire composition and diversity were associated with ART initiation and durable HIV suppression. A total of 150 to 200 cryopreserved PBMC samples came from roughly 30 adults with confirmed HIV infection and were collected serially over a mean of around 6 years (range 1-12). Eleven of the 30 participants with HIV were female. No cross-contamination during QIAcube processing was shown when test extractions of a monoclonal T-cell line were performed alongside 25 to 35 polyclonal samples. Beyond this particular receptor, the publication reports: ART initiation was associated with a significant increase in TRB diversity, but diversity stayed significantly below transplant donor controls even after long-term ART. Inferences about post-ART repertoire changes were limited because no data were available on ART adherence, viral resistance or therapy changes. Because cell numbers in pre-ART samples were limited, unsorted PBMC were profiled instead of sorted CD4+ and CD8+ T cells. Narrower CDR3 length ranges were observed in HIV repertoires than in controls, and an antigen-experienced repertoire with only a slight naive shift after ART was suggested by the network structure. The repertoire was dominated across all time points by expanded TRB clones identified before ART initiation, although this dominance was seen to fluctuate and to decrease in many PLHIV after ART. Owing to limited PBMC availability, only the TCR beta chain was sequenced, without alpha chain pairing. The samples span the years 2004 to 2017, and the ART regimens used may be less effective than current regimens.

The V and J ends are trimmed by 4 bases and 1 base, leaving 10 bases between them. CDR1 LGHNA and CDR2 YSLEER were looked up in the germline V gene. The cysteine opens and the phenylalanine closes a CDR3 of 14 amino acids. CDR3 DNA is the only sequence kept; it has 42 bases, read in frame from the first base. The immunoSEQ hsTCRB v3.0 assay was used at survey level resolution for TRB variable region sequencing. A depth of roughly 35,000-55,000 T-cell genomes per sample was targeted for TRB sequencing. TRB libraries were pooled and sequenced on an Illumina MiSeq using a v3 150-cycle kit. In the original analysis: Repertoire analysis was performed in R inside a reproducible Nextflow workflow that covered QC, data transformation and analysis. LymphoSeq2, an R package for exploring AIRR-Seq data, was used to implement the custom analyses. Several samples yielding fewer than 5000 total TRB sequences were excluded, leaving more than 150 analyzed HIV repertoires. Of the roughly 180 retained HIV repertoires, some 60 were collected before and under 150 after ART initiation. Repertoires were downsampled to 5000 TRB nucleotide sequences, with summary statistics averaged over 100 downsampling iterations. Only TRB sequences with CDR3 regions of at least seven amino acids were retained for analysis. A Shannon entropy-derived clonality score and the Gini coefficient were used to measure diversity. In the repertoire networks, any two of the top 5000 CDR3 amino acid sequences were connected whenever the two sequences differed by an edit distance of one. GLIPH2 predicted antigen specificity groups and MHC restriction for TRB CDR3 amino acid sequences. CDR3 amino acid sequences were matched against VDJdb and McPAS-TCR to flag known CMV, EBV, HIV or tissue antigen associations. Pre-ART, post-ART and control groups were compared with Wilcoxon signed-rank tests and Holm-Bonferroni correction. TCRdb took over this immuneACCESS table, retaining in-frame rearrangements with V and J assigned. Such tables are incomplete; in checked studies, under half of the missing clones stem from an unresolved V gene, and the remainder is unexplained. That table furnishes V, J and clone size, whereas the DNA furnished D and trimming. The sample profile shows 9,500 to 15,000 clones; around three quarters of them were found once. The top ten clonotypes cover about an eighth of the sample.

To be included, a participant needed at least one PBMC sample from before ART initiation plus at least two post-ART samples. All participants with HIV were treated in the United States of America. Before DNA extraction, cryopreserved samples of about 1-10 million PBMC were thawed and washed. At the time of the earliest PBMC sample, participants with HIV were aged between roughly 23 and 60 years. Per participant, PBMC samples came from 1-4 timepoints prior to ART initiation and 2-8 timepoints following ART initiation, for a median of 7 samples. Serial HIV viral load, CD4+ T-cell count, ART history and demographic data were obtained for every participant. Genomic DNA was extracted from unsorted PBMC with a Qiagen kit on a QIAcube, processed in batches of 12 samples. Points on this clone: Its recognized antigen is unknown. No quality values exist for individual bases; no much larger clone is one base distant.

The sequencing here drew on unsorted PBMCs, taken 3 to 3.2 years before starting antiretroviral therapy. The sequence joins TRBV4-3 to TRBJ1-1; matching of 6 bases hints at TRBD1 as the D gene. The TCR originated in a man between 40 and 49 years old with HIV. The CDR3 in this case is CASSPGTPNTEAFF. The bases are TGCGCCAGCAGCCCCGGGACACCGAACACTGAAGCTTTCTTT.